A few counts support the clone carrying this TCR beta chain. The data were taken from a study of cytomegalovirus exposure and HLA in healthy donors. A multiplex PCR was run with 60 Vbeta primers and 13 Jbeta primers. Data came from immunoSEQ multiplex PCR; TCRdb stores just in-frame clones and leaves some out. The table includes around 300,000 clones, around 65% detected once. The clonotype originates from a female donor in good health and CMV-seronegative. The sequenced sample was PBMCs.

The CDR3 nucleotides are TGTGCCAGCAGTGAGGCGGGGTTTCGGCTTAACTATGGCTACACCTTC. Protein product: CASSEAGFRLNYGYTF. V is TRBV25-1 and J is TRBJ1-2; D gene unclear. The V and J ends lost 3 bases and 1 base respectively, with 15 bases between them. The CDR3 totals 16 residues. The germline gives CDR1 MGHDK, CDR2 SYGVNS.